Shown below are 18 T cell receptor beta chains from a single sample sequenced in a study of shared clonotypes between healthy human individuals. Using immunoSEQ multiplex PCR, the repertoire was profiled, and TCRdb retains in-frame clones only, with some absent. The sample consists of roughly 1 million clones, around three quarters of them appearing once. Sequenced input: memory CD4+ T cells from PBMCs. The subset: CD45RA-negative fraction. These receptors were obtained from a man aged 18 to 30 in good health. Some clones in this sample may be carry-over from other donors' samples.

The chain is built from TRBV28 and TRBJ1-1, with D uncertain. V lost 10 bases, J lost 5 bases, and 14 bases lay in between. CDR3 length equals 12 residues. Germline V gene sequence: CDR1 MDHEN, CDR2 SYDVKM. The CDR3 loop is CATIGRVTEAFF. The DNA for the CDR3 is TGTGCCACCATCGGACGGGTAACTGAAGCTTTCTTT.

A note on this clone: Other DNA sequences from this sample encode an identical CDR3 as well. The J gene is TRBJ2-1, the V gene TRBV7-2; D remains ambiguous. Trimming left V 3 bases short and J 4 bases short, with 7 bases between. Germline CDR1 SGHTA, CDR2 FQGNSA. The CDR3 loop spans 13 amino acids. DNA for the CDR3: TGTGCCAGCAGCTTTCAGAGATACAATGAGCAGTTCTTC. It is translated as CASSFQRYNEQFF. Together with reference TRBV7-2 and TRBJ2-1, the CDR3 gives the full variable domain: GAGVSQSPSNKVTEKGKDVELRCDPISGHTALYWYRQSLGQGLEFLIYFQGNSAPDKSGLPSDRFSAERTGGSVSTLTIQRTQQEDSAVYLCASSFQRYNEQFFGPGTRLTVL.

This chain links TRBV7-8 with TRBJ2-1; D remains ambiguous. This CDR3 has 15 residues. Germline CDR1 reads SGHVS; CDR2 reads FQNEAQ. V lost 4 bases to trimming and J lost 3 bases, with 13 bases between them. The CDR3 nucleotides read TGTGCCAGCAGCTCCGAGGCCGGCATCTACAATGAGCAGTTCTTC. Its protein product is CASSSEAGIYNEQFF.

The chain employs TRBV5-1 and TRBJ1-1, with D unresolved. The V gene lost 2 bases and the J gene lost 4 bases, with 9 bases spanning the gap. Germline V gives CDR1 SGHRS, CDR2 YFSETQ. The CDR3 loop spans 13 amino acids. DNA of the CDR3: TGCGCCAGCAGCTTTAGCCCAGCCACTGAAGCTTTCTTT. Translation: CASSFSPATEAFF.

The gene calls are TRBV2 and TRBJ2-2; maybe TRBD1 (5 bases). V was pared by 8 bases and J by 3 bases, with 16 bases between. The CDR3 sequence is 15 residues long. Germline V CDR1 and CDR2: SNHLY, FYNNEI. CDR3 bases: TGTGCCAGCTCGAGTGAAGGCAGGGACACCGGGGAGCTGTTTTTT. The encoded protein is CASSSEGRDTGELFF.

The chain uses TRBV27 and TRBJ2-3, with D perhaps TRBD1 or TRBD2 (5 bases each). V lost 6 bases and J 5 bases, leaving 9 bases between the germline ends. Germline CDR1 reads MNHEY; CDR2 reads SMNVEV (reference sequence). The CDR3 extends over 12 amino acids. CDR3 in DNA: TGTGCCAGCAGCGGGACCAGAGATACGCAGTATTTT. Amino acid sequence: CASSGTRDTQYF.

This sequence joins TRBV14 and TRBJ2-7; the D gene is possibly TRBD2 (6 bases). The CDR3 is 14 amino acids. Trimming took 3 bases from V and 3 from J, leaving 12 bases between them. Germline V gene sequence: CDR1 SGHDN, CDR2 FVKESK. This CDR3 is CASSQSRGYYEQYF. The CDR3 coding sequence is TGTGCCAGCAGCCAGTCGCGGGGCTACTACGAGCAGTACTTC.

J is TRBJ1-4 and V is TRBV6-1, with no clear D. CDR3 length: 14 residues. The germline V and J ends were trimmed by 7 bases and 1 base, with 10 bases remaining between them. The germline V gene encodes CDR1 MNHNS and CDR2 SASEGT. CDR3 DNA: TGTGCCAGCAAACAACCGAGAACTAATGAAAAACTGTTTTTT. Its protein product is CASKQPRTNEKLFF.

The genes are TRBV4-3 and TRBJ1-3; D is possibly TRBD1 (6 bases). Between the trimmed V and J ends, which lost 1 base and 0 bases, there was a span of 13 bases. Germline loops: CDR1 LGHNA, CDR2 YSLEER. The CDR3 is 17 residues long. CDR3 nucleotides: TGCGCCAGCAGCCAAGGGGCCCGAGGGGGCTCTGGAAACACCATATATTTT. Translation gives CASSQGARGGSGNTIYF.

V gene TRBV6-1 combines with J gene TRBJ2-5; tentative D call: TRBD2 (6 bases). The CDR3 has 14 amino acids. V lost 2 bases and J 5 bases, leaving 12 bases between the germline ends. Per the germline V gene, CDR1 is MNHNS and CDR2 is SASEGT. The CDR3 DNA follows: TGTGCCAGCAGTGAACTCGGGGCGGGGGAGACCCAGTACTTC. It is translated as CASSELGAGETQYF.

This clone was found a few times. The gene calls are TRBV28 and TRBJ1-2; 8 bases match TRBD1. V lost 8 bases to trimming and J lost 5 bases; unmatched junction nucleotides: 4. The CDR3 sequence is 12 residues long. Germline lookup yields CDR1 MDHEN and CDR2 SYDVKM. The CDR3 bases are TGTGCCAGCGGGGACAGGTTATATGGCTACACCTTC. The encoded protein is CASGDRLYGYTF.

This chain links TRBV2 with TRBJ2-1; D is undetermined. Between the trimmed V and J ends, which lost 4 bases and 10 bases, there was a span of 11 bases. CDR3 size: 12 residues. The V gene's germline CDR1 is SNHLY and CDR2 FYNNEI. The CDR3 coding sequence is TGTGCCAGCAGTGGCCGTGGGTTAGAGCAGTTCTTC. It translates to CASSGRGLEQFF.

V and J are TRBV2 and TRBJ2-7, with TRBD1 matching over 7 bases. J gave up 6 bases and V 6 bases, and 11 bases lay outside the gene matches. Germline assignment: CDR1 SNHLY and CDR2 FYNNEI. This CDR3 region has 14 residues. The CDR3 nucleotides read TGTGCCAGCAGACCAGACAGGGATCGGGGCGAGCAGTACTTC. It is translated as CASRPDRDRGEQYF.

The chain couples TRBV27 to TRBJ2-7; 9 bases agree with TRBD1. The junction had 7 bases not matched to a gene; V was cut back by 1 base and J by 6 bases. Germline assignment: CDR1 MNHEY and CDR2 SMNVEV (reference sequence). The CDR3 loop spans 15 amino acids. The CDR3 reads CASSLYAGTGSEQYF. The CDR3 DNA sequence: TGTGCCAGCAGTTTATACGCCGGGACAGGGAGCGAGCAGTACTTC.

This clone was detected once. The chain combines TRBV7-2 with TRBJ1-2; possible D gene TRBD1, 6 bases. V shed 3 bases and J shed 8 bases, with 16 bases lying between them. CDR1 and CDR2 from the germline V gene are SGHTA and FQGNSA. CDR3 length: 14 amino acids. CDR3 coding DNA: TGTGCCAGCAGCTTCGTTGGGGGCAGGGAAGGCTACACCTTC. Its translation is CASSFVGGREGYTF.

The chain has TRBV6-1 and TRBJ2-2; D perhaps matches TRBD2 (7 bases). Germline V gene sequence: CDR1 MNHNS, CDR2 SASEGT. The CDR3 is 14 amino acids. The V end lost 8 bases, the J end lost 4 bases, and 14 bases lay between the germline ends. The CDR3 protein is CASRGGGFTGELFF. The CDR3 nucleotides read TGTGCCAGCCGGGGAGGGGGTTTCACCGGGGAGCTGTTTTTT.

The chain has TRBV4-2 and TRBJ2-5, with D tentatively TRBD1 or TRBD2 (6 bases each). Trimming left V 4 bases short and J 2 bases short, with 17 bases between. This CDR3 region has 16 residues. Germline V lookup: CDR1 LGHNA, CDR2 YNFKEQ. The CDR3 loop reads CASSPLRGQTQETQYF. The CDR3 bases are TGTGCCAGCAGCCCCCTCCGGGGGCAGACTCAAGAGACCCAGTACTTC.

The genes are TRBV5-4 and TRBJ2-1, with TRBD2 matching over 10 bases. With V trimmed by 3 bases and J by 6 bases, 6 bases remained unmatched. CDR3 length: 15 amino acids. CDR1 and CDR2 (germline): SGHNT, YYREEE (reference sequence). The CDR3 loop is CASSSPSGSSNEQFF. CDR3 bases: TGTGCCAGCAGCTCACCTAGCGGGAGTAGCAATGAGCAGTTCTTC.